What follows are 8 T cell receptor beta chains derived from one specimen sequenced in a study of OX40 agonist ivuxolimab in advanced cancers. Sequencing was performed with immunoSEQ multiplex PCR; in TCRdb, only in-frame clones are kept and a portion is missing. Of roughly 56,000 clones listed, 82% are singletons. The material was CD4+ or CD8+ T cells sorted from blood, obtained in a trial of the OX40 agonist ivuxolimab. The receptors originated from an adult with an advanced solid tumor such as melanoma, head and neck, liver or kidney cancer.

J is TRBJ1-2 and V is TRBV5-1, with D possibly matching TRBD1 (5 bases). Looked up from germline, CDR1 is SGHRS and CDR2 is YFSETQ. The CDR3 covers 16 residues. Between the trimmed V and J ends, which lost 0 bases and 0 bases, there was a span of 12 bases. The CDR3 is CASSLDGGVTNYGYTF. In DNA, the CDR3 is TGCGCCAGCAGCTTGGATGGGGGTGTAACTAACTATGGCTACACCTTC.

This rearrangement joins TRBV27 to TRBJ2-7, with TRBD1 matching over 7 bases. Germline-derived CDR1 and CDR2 are MNHEY and SMNVEV (reference sequence). The length of the CDR3 is 13 residues. J gave up 5 bases and V 5 bases, and 6 bases lay outside the gene matches. The CDR3 sequence: CASSLGQVNEQYF. CDR3 sequence (DNA): TGTGCCAGCAGTCTTGGACAGGTCAACGAGCAGTACTTC.

The chain employs TRBV5-1 and TRBJ2-5, with D tentatively TRBD1 or TRBD2 (7 bases each). Trimming left V 4 bases short and J 5 bases short, with 12 bases between. Germline CDR1 is SGHRS and CDR2 is YFSETQ. This CDR3 region has 13 residues. Here the CDR3 reads CASSGTAGETQYF. In DNA form, the CDR3 reads TGCGCCAGCAGCGGGACAGCGGGGGAGACCCAGTACTTC.

The V and J genes are TRBV7-2 and TRBJ1-3, with a possible D match to TRBD1 (6 bases). The germline V gene encodes CDR1 SGHTA and CDR2 FQGNSA. The CDR3 is made up of 14 amino acids. With 5 bases removed from V and 4 bases from J, the gap between germline ends came to 12 bases. CDR3 DNA: TGTGCCAGCAGCCCCGGACAGATCGGAAACACCATATATTTT. It specifies CASSPGQIGNTIYF.

The chain is built from TRBV4-3 and TRBJ2-5, with a possible D match to TRBD1 (5 bases). The CDR3 is 16 residues long. Trimming took 0 bases from V and 4 from J, leaving 15 bases between them. Looked up from germline, CDR1 is LGHNA and CDR2 is YSLEER. Written as DNA, the CDR3 is TGCGCCAGCAGCCAAGATCGAGTGCCAGGGTTAGAGACCCAGTACTTC. As protein: CASSQDRVPGLETQYF.

This rearrangement joins TRBV11-3 to TRBJ2-7, with TRBD1 matching over 10 bases. Per germline, CDR1 SGHNT and CDR2 YENEEA. The length of the CDR3 is 15 residues. V shed 8 bases, J shed 7 bases, and the junction held 14 bases outside the gene matches. This CDR3 reads CASSRAGTGAREQYF. CDR3 sequence (DNA): TGTGCCAGCTCAAGAGCCGGGACAGGGGCGCGGGAGCAGTACTTC.

The V gene is TRBV5-1, the J gene TRBJ2-1, with a weak D call TRBD2 (5 bases). CDR1 SGHRS and CDR2 YFSETQ come from the germline V gene. The V and J ends lost 3 bases and 0 bases respectively, with 7 bases between them. This CDR3 region has 14 residues. The CDR3: CASSSGSSYNEQFF. CDR3 coding DNA: TGCGCCAGCAGCTCGGGGAGCTCCTACAATGAGCAGTTCTTC.

This clone has only a few counts. The chain couples TRBV11-3 to TRBJ2-7, with TRBD1 as a possible D gene (6 bases). The CDR3 is 14 residues long. In germline, CDR1 is SGHNT, CDR2 YENEEA. V lost 5 bases and J 3 bases, leaving 14 bases between the germline ends. The CDR3 coding sequence is TGTGCCAGCAGCCCCCGGACAGATCTCTACGAGCAGTACTTC. Translated, it gives CASSPRTDLYEQYF.